The 14 T cell receptor beta chains listed next were all sequenced from one sample in a study of beta chain features in type 1 diabetes. Study-level findings and limits: When Type 1 diabetes patients were examined, their TCRB CDR3s proved moderately but significantly shorter in all four CD4+ subsets.

Sequencing targeted expressed TCRB transcripts, as all isolated RNA had been reverse transcribed. Generated by immunoSEQ multiplex PCR, the TCRdb table keeps only in-frame clones and is missing some. The sample shows roughly 250,000 clones, about a fifth of them seen only once. No cognate antigen is known for these TCRs. Sequences were obtained from naive CD4+ T cells from blood. These receptors all stem from a woman between 40 and 55 years old with type 1 diabetes.

The J gene is TRBJ2-7, the V gene TRBV7-2, with D possibly TRBD1 on 6 matching bases. Germline V gene data show CDR1 as SGHTA and CDR2 as FQGNSA. There are 15 residues in the CDR3. The V gene lost 6 bases and the J gene lost 2 bases, with 17 bases spanning the gap. CDR3 loop: CASSIITGSPYEQYF. In DNA form, the CDR3 reads TGTGCCAGCAGTATTATTACAGGGAGTCCCTACGAGCAGTACTTC.

This rearrangement joins TRBV9 to TRBJ1-5; the D gene is possibly TRBD1 (5 bases). Trimming stripped 1 base from V and 3 bases from J, with 11 bases between. The V gene's germline CDR1 is SGDLS and CDR2 YYNGEE. This CDR3 is 15 amino acids long. In DNA form, the CDR3 reads TGTGCCAGCAGCGTATCGGCGGGGCTCAATCAGCCCCAGCATTTT. Amino acids: CASSVSAGLNQPQHF.

The table lists this clone with a few counts. The rearrangement uses TRBV2 and TRBJ2-2; no firm D call. The germline V and J ends were trimmed by 4 bases and 4 bases, with 10 bases remaining between them. Germline values: CDR1 SNHLY, CDR2 FYNNEI. The CDR3 extends over 14 amino acids. CDR3 DNA sequence: TGTGCCAGCAGTGTATCTCCCCGCACCGGGGAGCTGTTTTTT. Protein: CASSVSPRTGELFF.

The V gene is TRBV5-1, the J gene TRBJ1-2; 7 bases are shared with TRBD1. The CDR3 length is 14 residues. Germline V gives CDR1 SGHRS, CDR2 YFSETQ. V lost 2 bases, J lost 3 bases, and 4 bases stayed unmatched. The CDR3 here is CASSLDRADYGYTF. In DNA form, the CDR3 reads TGCGCCAGCAGCTTAGACAGGGCGGACTATGGCTACACCTTC. Based on the CDR3 plus reference TRBV5-1 and TRBJ1-2, the full variable domain is KAGVTQTPRYLIKTRGQQVTLSCSPISGHRSVSWYQQTPGQGLQFLFEYFSETQRNKGNFPGRFSGRQFSNSRSEMNVSTLELGDSALYLCASSLDRADYGYTFGSGTRLTVV.

This clone occurred a few times. CDR3 coding DNA: TGTGCCAGCCGAGACAGGGGCCGCAATCAGCCCCAGCATTTT. Translated: CASRDRGRNQPQHF. The chain is built from TRBV2 and TRBJ1-5; 8 nucleotides line up with TRBD1. CDR1 and CDR2 (germline): SNHLY, FYNNEI. The CDR3 is 14 residues long. V trimming: 8 bases; J trimming: 2 bases; junction bases outside the gene matches: 5. Based on the CDR3 plus reference TRBV2 and TRBJ1-5, the full variable domain is EPEVTQTPSHQVTQMGQEVILRCVPISNHLYFYWYRQILGQKVEFLVSFYNNEISEKSEIFDDQFSVERPDGSNFTLKIRSTKLEDSAMYFCASRDRGRNQPQHFGDGTRLSIL.

The chain uses TRBV6-1 and TRBJ2-5, with 10 bases fitting TRBD1. CDR3 length: 16 amino acids. Germline CDR1 is MNHNS and CDR2 is SASEGT. The trim removed 0 bases at V and 5 bases at J, leaving 6 bases unmatched. The CDR3 region is CASSEAPTGGVETQYF. CDR3 bases: TGTGCCAGCAGTGAAGCCCCGACAGGGGGCGTCGAGACCCAGTACTTC.

This clone was seen a handful of times. This chain connects TRBV18 to TRBJ2-7, with a possible D match to TRBD2 (7 bases). Germline V gene data show CDR1 as KGHSH and CDR2 as LQKENI. The germline V and J ends were trimmed by 1 base and 6 bases, with 10 bases remaining between them. This CDR3 has 13 residues. The DNA of the CDR3 is TGTGCCAGCTCACCACTCGGGGGGCCCGAGCAGTACTTC. Encoded protein: CASSPLGGPEQYF.

The chain recombines TRBV7-2 with TRBJ2-5; TRBD1 agrees at 8 bases. The V and J ends lost 5 bases and 5 bases, in that order; junction bases with no gene match: 7. CDR1 is SGHTA, CDR2 FQGNSA, per germline. The CDR3 loop spans 14 amino acids. CDR3 bases: TGTGCCAGCAGCCCGACAGGGGTGAGGGAGACCCAGTACTTC. Its translation is CASSPTGVRETQYF.

The J gene is TRBJ2-7, the V gene TRBV4-3; 8 nucleotides line up with TRBD1. The germline V gene has CDR1 LGHNA and CDR2 YSLEER. The CDR3 runs 15 residues. The junction had 10 bases not matched to a gene; V was cut back by 4 bases and J by 5 bases. The CDR3 sequence is CASSRGQGPWDEQYF. CDR3 in DNA: TGCGCCAGCAGCCGAGGACAGGGCCCCTGGGACGAGCAGTACTTC.

Only a few counts were recorded for this clone. The chain combines TRBV29-1 with TRBJ2-3; TRBD2 might be the D (5 bases). With 2 bases removed from V and 10 bases from J, the gap between germline ends came to 13 bases. From germline, CDR1 is SQVTM and CDR2 ANQGSEA. The CDR3 runs to 12 residues. The CDR3 sequence: CSVELAKAAQYF. DNA for the CDR3: TGCAGCGTTGAACTAGCCAAAGCAGCGCAGTATTTT.

This clone was counted only a few times. The rearrangement joins TRBV11-1 to TRBJ1-2; the D gene is possibly TRBD1 (5 bases). Germline V CDR1 and CDR2: SGHAT, FQDESV (reference sequence). V was cut by 5 bases and J by 4 bases, with 11 bases left in between. The CDR3 loop spans 13 amino acids. The DNA for the CDR3 is TGTGCCAGCAGCGGGAGGACACCCTATGGCTACACCTTC. It codes for CASSGRTPYGYTF.

The rearrangement joins TRBV2 to TRBJ1-2; D ambiguous. V lost 4 bases and J lost 7, with 13 bases in between. Germline V CDR1 and CDR2: SNHLY, FYNNEI. The CDR3 covers 13 residues. The CDR3 DNA reads TGTGCCAGCAGTGGAGGGCTTGGTTCTGGCTACACCTTC. It codes for CASSGGLGSGYTF.

The chain joins TRBV9 to TRBJ1-6; maybe TRBD1 (6 bases). The CDR3 length is 14 residues. CDR1 SGDLS and CDR2 YYNGEE come from the germline V gene. Between the trimmed V and J ends, which lost 3 bases and 7 bases, there was a span of 11 bases. The CDR3 DNA reads as TGTGCCAGCAGCGCACAGGGTGGAAATTCACCCCTCCACTTT. Protein product: CASSAQGGNSPLHF.

The rearrangement joins TRBV7-6 to TRBJ2-1; weak D call: TRBD1 (6 bases). Trimming removed 3 bases at V and 10 bases at J, with 13 bases between. Germline assignment: CDR1 SGHVS and CDR2 FNYEAQ. The length of the CDR3 is 13 residues. In DNA form, the CDR3 reads TGTGCCAGCAGCTTGGGAAACCAGGGGGAGCAGTTCTTC. Its translation is CASSLGNQGEQFF. Based on the CDR3 plus reference TRBV7-6 and TRBJ2-1, the full variable domain is GAGVSQSPRYKVTKRGQDVALRCDPISGHVSLYWYRQALGQGPEFLTYFNYEAQQDKSGLPNDRFSAERPEGSISTLTIQRTEQRDSAMYRCASSLGNQGEQFFGPGTRLTVL.